These 3 T cell receptor beta chains originate from one sample sequenced in a study of immune evolution from preneoplasia to lung adenocarcinoma. Clones were sequenced by immunoSEQ multiplex PCR, and TCRdb holds only the in-frame ones, with some missing. The table lists over 6,000 clones, about 81% of them singletons. The specimen was FFPE invasive lung adenocarcinoma tissue. These receptors originate from a person aged 45 to 59 with lung adenocarcinoma.

V gene TRBV14 combines with J gene TRBJ1-1; D uncertain. CDR3 length: 14 amino acids. From germline, CDR1 is SGHDN and CDR2 FVKESK. V lost 3 bases to trimming and J lost 6 bases, with 14 bases between them. As DNA, the CDR3 is TGTGCCAGCAGCCACCTAAGTCCGGGCGCTGAAGCTTTCTTT. It translates to CASSHLSPGAEAFF.

The V gene is TRBV4-3, the J gene TRBJ2-3; 8 bases are shared with TRBD1. The germline V gene encodes CDR1 LGHNA and CDR2 YSLEER. V trimming: 2 bases; J trimming: 3 bases; junction bases outside the gene matches: 4. The CDR3 loop spans 15 amino acids. As DNA, the CDR3 is TGCGCCAGCAGCCAATCACGGACAGGGACAGATACGCAGTATTTT. Encoded protein: CASSQSRTGTDTQYF.

The V call is TRBV28, the J call TRBJ2-7; the D is unclear. Germline values: CDR1 MDHEN, CDR2 SYDVKM. Trimming cost V 8 bases and J 2 bases, with 16 bases left between them. CDR3 size: 14 residues. The CDR3, as DNA: TGTGCCAGCGCGGCCCCCTCATGGACCTACGAGCAGTACTTC. This translates into CASAAPSWTYEQYF.